The entry that follows covers one T cell receptor (beta chain) sequence. The target of this receptor is not known. Per-base quality was not reported, and no clone a single base away is much larger than it. The cohort was made up of several hundred healthy bone marrow donors. All cohort members were sampled while nominally healthy, although unrecorded immune exposures were likely present. The donor tested CMV seronegative, placing the donor among the approximately 360 seronegative members of the cohort. A peripheral blood sample was collected from each donor, and TCR beta sequencing was performed on peripheral blood mononuclear cells. Genomic DNA was extracted from the blood cell samples with the Qiagen DNeasy Blood Extraction Kit. The data originate from a study of cytomegalovirus exposure and HLA in healthy donors (dated by TCRdb to about 2017). Some background on the complete study: An earlier analysis of several hundred of the donors reported 250 to 300 Gb of sequence data and more than 90 million unique TCR beta sequences from about 200 million T cells. The study profiled the T cell repertoires of about 640 subjects by immunosequencing and related them to cytomegalovirus serostatus. A later genetic analysis used genome-wide SNP genotypes for about 60% of the roughly 670 donors, treating that subset as a discovery cohort. The number of typed donors differed by locus: about 620-640 for A, B, C, DRB1 and DQB1; approximately 540 for DQA1; over 600 for DPA1; and around 450 for DPB1. The study aimed to test whether cataloging public T cell receptors could reveal signatures of past pathogen exposure. Roughly 5 DR-DQ haplotypes were handled as single units for association and clustering, since linkage in the cohort was strong. Alongside the repertoire data, information on donor age, sex, ethnicity and CMV serostatus was compiled. In a later analysis, previously published TCR beta repertoires from 666 donors were re-analyzed and high-resolution HLA genotyping was added so that TCR occurrence patterns could be studied. To decide whether each TCR beta V gene segment behaved as functional or pseudogenic, an earlier analysis of approximately 620 of the donors relied on high-throughput TCR beta sequencing. Of the approximately 400 genotyped donors, 81% fell in the genetic ancestry cluster associated with self-reported Caucasian donors. Rather than using new phenotypic data, the later analysis identified candidate immune exposures from TCR beta sequences and from how often those sequences occurred across donors. All discovery cohort repertoires had been generated on a single sequencing platform. A separate validation cohort of roughly 110 different subjects was used in addition to the roughly 720-subject first cohort. HLA typing included class I and class II loci at four-digit resolution. Roughly 300 gigabases of sequencing data and 70 million to 85 million unique TCR sequences were included in an early release covering about 700 HLA-typed donors. To predict cytomegalovirus infection status, the study brought together high-throughput TCR immunosequencing, statistical association of individual TCRs with disease status, and machine learning. On average, roughly 240,000 unique TCR beta nucleotide sequences were sequenced per donor among 300 to 500 genotyped donors of the cohort, with 15% to 20% of those sequences being non-productive.

Overall results and qualifications from the work: A later analysis found that most CMV-associated TCR beta chains appeared HLA-restricted, with HLA associations seemingly driven largely by CMV exposure. Because some donors lacked HLA typing at each locus, the association tests relied only on the typed subset. A cluster of highly shared sequence variants was judged likely to be a technical artifact of the sequencing pipeline. Cytomegalovirus status was reported to be diagnosed by the classifier with high specificity and sensitivity in both the original and validation cohorts. The earlier analysis of 587 of the donors excluded 15 to 20 rarely observed V segments, including chromosome 9 orphons, because counts were too low. In a later analysis, TCR association rates were found to vary across HLA loci, with the most associated TCRs seen for DRB1 alleles and the fewest for HLA-C alleles. A further reported finding was that TCR beta sequences accurately predicted the HLA-A and HLA-B alleles for most subjects in the first cohort. In a later analysis, HLA-associated TCR beta chains were found to be more clonally expanded and to have lower generation probabilities than equally common non-associated chains. The authors suggested that the approach could potentially be extended to other disease states and immunological phenotypes. Linkage disequilibrium might explain the correlated functional status among segregating V segments, but an unknown experimental factor could not be ruled out. Most TCR sequences were seen in very few donors, while some public TCRs were found in many individuals. An association between a missense DCLRE1C variant and V-gene and J-gene trimming of TCR beta chains was found in a later genetic analysis and replicated in an independent cohort. According to a later analysis, parvovirus B19, influenza, CMV and Epstein-Barr virus appeared linked to several top co-occurrence clusters. This cohort had only TCR beta chains sequenced, and the lack of alpha or paired-chain data limited which features could be detected. The presence/absence analyses assumed that sequencing depth was roughly uniform across donors, and that assumption may not be true. In the study, about 150 TCR beta chains were listed as associated with cytomegalovirus. Specific HLA alleles were associated with 18,000 or so TCR beta sequences at a false discovery rate of 0.05 in a later analysis. A few of the identified cytomegalovirus-associated TCR beta chains were confirmed in vitro to be specific for cytomegalovirus antigens. A later genetic analysis reported fewer N-insertions in productive TCRs among donors in an Asian-associated ancestry cluster than the roughly 700-donor mean. The only immune exposure information available for the cohort was CMV serostatus. In an earlier analysis of 587 of the donors, most TCR beta V segments appeared in productive rearrangements about 87% or about 30% of the time, broadly matching IMGT annotations. Assigning TCR associations to individual alleles was difficult when HLA alleles, especially DR and DQ, strongly co-occurred.

The library was made by the immunoSEQ multiplex PCR assay. For the multiplex PCR, a mixture combining 60 forward primers for TCR Vbeta segments and 13 reverse primers for TCR Jbeta segments was used. The CDR3 region of rearranged TCR beta genes was amplified from genomic DNA by a multiplex PCR assay. On the Illumina HiSeq System, the amplified TCR beta libraries were sequenced as 87-base-pair reads. For the original study's pipeline: A later analysis counted about 80 million unique TCR beta chains across the 666 repertoires, and some 11 million of these chains were shared by at least two donors. Raw reads were error-corrected and collapsed into unique sequences by a nearest-neighbor algorithm in which closely related sequences were merged to remove PCR and sequencing errors. V, D and J gene segments were assigned by aligning CDR3 sequences to IMGT reference sequences. Each retained sequence needed at least a six-nucleotide match to both a V gene segment and a J gene segment. Rearrangements were classified as productive when the CDR3 lacked stop codons and remained in frame with V and J, and all other rearrangements were classified as non-productive. Following IMGT convention, CDR3 was defined as the stretch from the second conserved V-encoded cysteine to the conserved J-encoded phenylalanine. Sequences without an unambiguous match to a single V gene segment were excluded from the earlier analysis of approximately 560 of the donors. An earlier analysis of fewer than 650 of the donors classified V segments as functional when productive rearrangements were above 56.7% and as segregating when the standard deviation between donors was above 5%. A statistical classification framework was built for diagnosing cytomegalovirus status from the catalog of TCR beta chain sequences. In a later analysis, TCR nucleotide sequences were compared against IMGT/GENE-DB human TR gene sequences so that V and J genes could be assigned. A later analysis assigned CDR3 sequences and most-parsimonious VDJ recombination scenarios with the TCRdist pipeline. A later analysis defined each TCR beta chain by its CDR3 amino acid sequence plus V-gene family, and excluded reads lacking a unique V-gene family. In a later analysis, approximately 640 highly shared, low-generation-probability nucleotide sequences were removed to address suspected cross-contamination and a sequencing artifact. For each public chain, a later analysis derived a clonal expansion index from normalized ranks of inferred template counts within each repertoire. In a later analysis, generation probabilities were computed using a VDJ recombination model fitted to out-of-frame rearrangements, and the results were checked against IGoR. Hypergeometric tests were used in a later analysis to score TCR-TCR, TCR-HLA and TCR-CMV co-occurrence, with a repertoire-size bias correction applied to the TCR pairs. To estimate false discovery rates, a later analysis permuted the HLA or CMV assignments 20 times. In a later analysis, co-occurring TCRs were grouped with DBSCAN, and TCRdist sequence similarity was added when clustering was performed within HLA-allele-positive subsets. For co-occurrence clustering, repertoires with fewer than 30,000 or more than 120,000 public chains were excluded, along with five repertoires with anomalous nucleotide sharing. The clones in this table, taken by TCRdb from immuneACCESS, are in-frame only. Not every clone is retained; where verified, under half of the shortfall comes from an unresolved V gene, and the cause of the rest is unknown. V, J and clone size are taken as reported in that table, and D and trimming were inferred from the DNA itself. The sample table contains some 210,000 clones; only one count was recorded for 80% to 90% of them. 1.3% of the sample is taken by the ten largest.

Sequencing was carried out using PBMCs. The sequence was obtained from a man under 40 in good health and CMV-seronegative.

The CDR3 region has the sequence CASSVGFYWRELYGYTF. The bases are TGTGCCAGCAGTGTGGGGTTTTACTGGAGGGAACTGTATGGCTACACCTTC. The rearranged segments are TRBV6-1 and TRBJ1-2, with the D gene not clear enough to name. The germline V gene sets CDR1 to MNHNS and CDR2 to SASEGT. The trim is 4 bases for V and 5 bases for J, with a gap of 23 bases between the germline ends. From the cysteine up to the phenylalanine, the CDR3 has a length of 17 residues. The entry retains the CDR3 DNA only, 51 bases that are in frame from base 1.